One and the same sample provided the 16 T cell receptor beta chains below, sequenced in a study of shared clonotypes between healthy human individuals. CD8 cells regarded as naive lacked CD45RO, were positively chosen for CCR7, and omitted terminally differentiated effector memory CD45RA+ cells. Only in-frame clones appear in the TCRdb table, and some are missing; sequencing was by immunoSEQ multiplex PCR. Of roughly 590,000 clones in the sample, roughly 95% were seen once. The sequenced sample consisted of naive CD8+ T cells sorted from blood. Receptors were obtained from a woman in her twenties or thirties in good health.

The chain combines TRBV4-1 with TRBJ2-7; 8 bases align to TRBD2. V shed 0 bases, J shed 1 base, and the junction held 5 bases outside the gene matches. Germline-derived CDR1 and CDR2 are MGHRA and YSYEKL. This CDR3 is 16 amino acids long. The CDR3 bases are TGCGCCAGCAGCCAAGAGGGCGGGAGGTATTCCTACGAGCAGTACTTC. As protein: CASSQEGGRYSYEQYF.

The V and J genes are TRBV6-1 and TRBJ1-2, with 7 bases aligning to TRBD1. Germline CDR1 MNHNS, CDR2 SASEGT. The CDR3 is 13 amino acids. J lost 8 bases, V lost 7 bases, and 10 bases had no gene match. This CDR3 is CASTKTGPEGYTF. Written as DNA, the CDR3 is TGTGCCAGCACCAAGACAGGGCCTGAAGGCTACACCTTC.

The gene calls are TRBV2 and TRBJ2-7; 7 nucleotides line up with TRBD1. The CDR3 is 15 residues long. CDR1 is SNHLY and CDR2 is FYNNEI in the germline V gene. Unmatched junction bases numbered 14, after V lost 8 bases and J lost 4 bases. The CDR3 region is CASELRQGDRYEQYF. The CDR3 DNA reads TGTGCCAGCGAGCTCCGACAGGGTGATCGGTACGAGCAGTACTTC.

This chain joins TRBV7-8 and TRBJ1-5, with 7 nucleotides matching TRBD1. The CDR3 covers 17 residues. The ends lost 5 bases at V and 0 bases at J; junction bases unmatched: 10. Germline CDR1 SGHVS, CDR2 FQNEAQ. The DNA for the CDR3 is TGTGCCAGCAGCCCGCCCCAGACAGGGTATAGCAATCAGCCCCAGCATTTT. It encodes CASSPPQTGYSNQPQHF.

The V and J genes are TRBV27 and TRBJ2-7; 7 nucleotides agree with TRBD2. CDR3 length: 13 amino acids. Trimming took 2 bases from V and 6 from J; bases not matched to a gene: 4. Germline loops: CDR1 MNHEY, CDR2 SMNVEV (reference sequence). As DNA, the CDR3 is TGTGCCAGCAGTTTACTAAGGGAGGGCGAGCAGTACTTC. This codes for CASSLLREGEQYF.

The chain recombines TRBV6-5 with TRBJ1-2, with D tentatively TRBD1 (5 bases). V lost 4 bases and J 13 bases, leaving 16 bases between the germline ends. CDR3 length: 12 amino acids. Germline CDR1 and CDR2: MNHEY and SVGAGI. This CDR3 reads CASSSPDWGITF. CDR3 nucleotide sequence: TGTGCCAGCAGTTCGCCGGACTGGGGGATCACCTTC.

The sample holds one count of this clone. V gene TRBV9 combines with J gene TRBJ2-5, with D perhaps TRBD2 (5 bases). Between the trimmed V and J ends, which lost 4 bases and 5 bases, there was a span of 15 bases. CDR3 size: 14 residues. Germline V gives CDR1 SGDLS, CDR2 YYNGEE. The CDR3 loop is CASSPRGLGETQYF. The DNA for the CDR3 is TGTGCCAGCAGCCCACGAGGACTGGGTGAGACCCAGTACTTC.

The J gene is TRBJ2-5, the V gene TRBV5-1; D is unclear. Germline-derived CDR1 and CDR2 are SGHRS and YFSETQ. The CDR3 is made up of 17 amino acids. Deletions cut 4 bases from V and 2 bases from J, with 21 bases between. CDR3 amino acids: CASSARLLGRSQETQYF. The CDR3 bases are TGCGCCAGCAGCGCGCGCCTCCTAGGCAGGTCGCAAGAGACCCAGTACTTC.

J is TRBJ2-7 and V is TRBV2; D is undetermined. The V gene's germline CDR1 is SNHLY and CDR2 FYNNEI. This CDR3 contains 15 residues. The ends were cut back, 3 bases at V and 1 base at J, with 13 bases in the middle. The CDR3 here is CASSDGSVGSYEQYF. CDR3 sequence (DNA): TGTGCCAGCAGTGACGGCAGCGTAGGATCCTACGAGCAGTACTTC. Full variable domain (rest looked up from reference TRBV2 and TRBJ2-7): EPEVTQTPSHQVTQMGQEVILRCVPISNHLYFYWYRQILGQKVEFLVSFYNNEISEKSEIFDDQFSVERPDGSNFTLKIRSTKLEDSAMYFCASSDGSVGSYEQYFGPGTRLTVT.

The V gene is TRBV27, the J gene TRBJ2-3; D may be TRBD2 (5 bases). Germline values: CDR1 MNHEY, CDR2 SMNVEV (reference sequence). This CDR3 is built from 15 residues. Deletions cut 10 bases from V and 4 bases from J, with 21 bases between. CDR3 sequence reads: CANPPSQSLADTQYF. CDR3 in DNA: TGTGCCAACCCCCCTAGCCAGTCGTTAGCAGATACGCAGTATTTT.

In this sample, this clone turned up once. V and J are TRBV11-1 and TRBJ2-5; 7 bases match TRBD1. V lost 5 bases and J lost 1; bases outside the gene matches: 7. The V gene's germline CDR1 is SGHAT and CDR2 FQDESV (reference sequence). The CDR3 runs 15 residues. In DNA form, the CDR3 reads TGTGCCAGCAGCCGACCAGACAGGGTCCAAGAGACCCAGTACTTC. Its translation: CASSRPDRVQETQYF.

This chain joins TRBV28 and TRBJ2-2; D remains unclear. The CDR3 is 14 residues long. Germline loops: CDR1 MDHEN, CDR2 SYDVKM. The V and J ends lost 2 bases and 6 bases respectively, with 10 bases between them. The CDR3 sequence is CASSLTVRPGELFF. In nucleotides, the CDR3 is TGTGCCAGCAGTTTAACCGTTCGGCCCGGGGAGCTGTTTTTT.

This clone was counted a few times. Other nucleotide sequences in the sample specify the same CDR3. The gene calls are TRBV9 and TRBJ1-1; D is unresolved. Per germline, CDR1 SGDLS and CDR2 YYNGEE. Trimming pared 0 bases from V and 5 bases from J, leaving 8 bases between. The CDR3 has 13 residues. The CDR3 DNA is TGTGCCAGCAGCGTAGGGGGTAGGACTGAAGCTTTCTTT. Its translation: CASSVGGRTEAFF.

The chain uses TRBV7-9 and TRBJ2-7, with 8 bases identical to TRBD1. The CDR3 consists of 15 residues. Germline V lookup: CDR1 SEHNR, CDR2 FQNEAQ (reference sequence). Unmatched junction bases numbered 4, after V lost 1 base and J lost 2 bases. The CDR3 nucleotides read TGTGCCAGCAGCTTAGATTCCAGGGGGCCCTACGAGCAGTACTTC. Translating gives CASSLDSRGPYEQYF.

The chain links TRBV19 to TRBJ2-7, with D unresolved. This CDR3 has 13 amino acids. CDR1 is LNHDA, CDR2 SQIVND, per germline (reference sequence). V lost 9 bases and J 0 bases, leaving 12 bases between the germline ends. The CDR3 sequence is CASRRQNSYEQYF. CDR3 in DNA: TGTGCCAGCCGGAGACAAAACTCCTACGAGCAGTACTTC.

The chain joins TRBV27 to TRBJ2-6; possibly TRBD1 for D (5 bases). The germline gives CDR1 MNHEY, CDR2 SMNVEV (reference sequence). V lost 3 bases to trimming and J lost 2 bases, with 8 bases between them. The length of the CDR3 is 15 residues. CDR3 DNA sequence: TGTGCCAGCAGTTTGGAGACAGCTGGGGCCAACGTCCTGACTTTC. It yields the protein CASSLETAGANVLTF.